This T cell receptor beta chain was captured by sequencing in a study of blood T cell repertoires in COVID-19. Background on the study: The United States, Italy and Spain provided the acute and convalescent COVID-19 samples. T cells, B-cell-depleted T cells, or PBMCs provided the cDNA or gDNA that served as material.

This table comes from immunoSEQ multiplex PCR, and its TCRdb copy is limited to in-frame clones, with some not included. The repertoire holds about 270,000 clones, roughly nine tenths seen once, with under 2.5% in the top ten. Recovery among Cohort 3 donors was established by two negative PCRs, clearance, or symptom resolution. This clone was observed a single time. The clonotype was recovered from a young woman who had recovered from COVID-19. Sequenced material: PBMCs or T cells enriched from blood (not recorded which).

This CDR3 reads CASSLTDRTTEAFF. The CDR3 nucleotides are TGTGCCAGCAGCTTGACGGACAGGACCACTGAAGCTTTCTTT. V gene TRBV5-5 combines with J gene TRBJ1-1, with TRBD1 matching over 7 bases. CDR1 and CDR2 (germline): SGHKS, YYEKEE (reference sequence). V trimming: 1 base; J trimming: 4 bases; junction bases outside the gene matches: 4. The CDR3 sequence is 14 residues long.